This T cell receptor (beta chain) derives from a study of blood T cell repertoires in COVID-19. The CDR3 spans 14 residues. The germline V gene encodes CDR1 MNHEY and CDR2 SVGAGI. Losses at the gene ends were 4 bases for V and 6 bases for J; bases not matched to a gene: 6. Produced via immunoSEQ multiplex PCR; TCRdb's table is partial and in-frame only. The sample carries 200,000 to 300,000 clones, around 90% recorded once. This clone was seen a single time. This TCR came from a woman aged 40 to 50 with acute or convalescent COVID-19. The specimen sequenced was peripheral blood. The chain recombines TRBV6-5 with TRBJ2-7, with 10 bases matching TRBD2. The CDR3 loop reads CASSSERGGLEQYV. The CDR3 DNA reads TGTGCCAGCAGTTCCGAGCGGGGGGGCCTCGAGCAGTACGTC.